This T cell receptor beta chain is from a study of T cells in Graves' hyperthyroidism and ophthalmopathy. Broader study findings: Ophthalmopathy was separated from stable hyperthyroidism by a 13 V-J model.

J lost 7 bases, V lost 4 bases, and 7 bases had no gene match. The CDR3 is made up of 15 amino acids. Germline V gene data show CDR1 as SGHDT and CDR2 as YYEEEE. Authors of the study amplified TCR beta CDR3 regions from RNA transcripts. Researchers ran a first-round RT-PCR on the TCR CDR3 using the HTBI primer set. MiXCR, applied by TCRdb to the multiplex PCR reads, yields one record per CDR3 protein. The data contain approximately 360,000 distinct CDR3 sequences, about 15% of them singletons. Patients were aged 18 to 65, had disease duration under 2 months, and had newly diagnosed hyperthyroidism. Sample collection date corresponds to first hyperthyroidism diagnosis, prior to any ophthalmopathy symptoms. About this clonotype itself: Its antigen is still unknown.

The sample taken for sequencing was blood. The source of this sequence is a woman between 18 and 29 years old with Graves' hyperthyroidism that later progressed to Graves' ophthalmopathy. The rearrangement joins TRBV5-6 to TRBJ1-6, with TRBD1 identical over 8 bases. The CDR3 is CASSLGTGVNSPLHF. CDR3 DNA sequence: TGTGCCAGCAGCCTGGGGACAGGAGTGAATTCACCCCTCCACTTT.